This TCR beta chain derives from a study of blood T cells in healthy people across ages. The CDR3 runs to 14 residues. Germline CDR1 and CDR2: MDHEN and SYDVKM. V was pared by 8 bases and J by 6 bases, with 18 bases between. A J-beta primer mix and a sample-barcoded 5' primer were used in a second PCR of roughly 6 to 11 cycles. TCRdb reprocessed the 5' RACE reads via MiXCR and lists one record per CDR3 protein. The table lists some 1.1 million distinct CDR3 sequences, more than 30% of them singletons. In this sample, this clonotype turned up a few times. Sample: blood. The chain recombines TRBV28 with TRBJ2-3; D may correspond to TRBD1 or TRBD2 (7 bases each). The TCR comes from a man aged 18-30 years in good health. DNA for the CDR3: TGTGCCAGCCGAAGGAACCAGGGGGGGGATACGCAGTATTTT. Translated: CASRRNQGGDTQYF.